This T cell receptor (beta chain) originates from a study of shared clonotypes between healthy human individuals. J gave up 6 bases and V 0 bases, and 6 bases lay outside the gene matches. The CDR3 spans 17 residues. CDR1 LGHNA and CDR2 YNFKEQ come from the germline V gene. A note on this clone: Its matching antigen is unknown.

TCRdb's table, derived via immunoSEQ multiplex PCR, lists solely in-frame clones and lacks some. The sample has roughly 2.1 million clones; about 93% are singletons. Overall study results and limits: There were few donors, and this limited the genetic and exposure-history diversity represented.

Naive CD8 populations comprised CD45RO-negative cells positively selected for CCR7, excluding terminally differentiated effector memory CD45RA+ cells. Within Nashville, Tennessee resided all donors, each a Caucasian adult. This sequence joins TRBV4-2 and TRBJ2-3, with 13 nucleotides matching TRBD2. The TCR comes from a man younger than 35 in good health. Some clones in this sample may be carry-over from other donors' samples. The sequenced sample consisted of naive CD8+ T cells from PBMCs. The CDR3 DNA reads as TGTGCCAGCAGCCAAGAGCGGACTAGCGGGAGAGGTGATACGCAGTATTTT. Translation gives CASSQERTSGRGDTQYF.